A selection of T cell receptor beta chains follows, all from one sample in a study of technical replicates of blood from a handful of donors. Produced via immunoSEQ multiplex PCR; TCRdb's table is partial and in-frame only. The sample yields 95,000 or so clones, approximately 96% seen once. The specimen sequenced was T cells isolated from PBMCs. These receptors were obtained from a human donor in good health. Each CDR3 is given without its conserved first and last residue. Each record gives: V gene, J gene, CDR3 protein.

>TRBV9|TRBJ2-2
ASSLGLAVNTGELF
>TRBV11-2|TRBJ2-7
ASSLVLAGNYEQY
>TRBV19|TRBJ2-3
ASSIFSLAGVTVGTDTQY
>TRBV6-4|TRBJ1-2
ASSDRRTGTGYGYT
>TRBV10-3|TRBJ2-1
AISLAGLYNEQF
>TRBV7-7|TRBJ2-5
ASSFSGTSGRETQY
>TRBV7-2|TRBJ2-7
ASSLMTGGPYEQY
>TRBV4-3|TRBJ2-7
ASSQDRITGSAQY
>TRBV29-1|TRBJ2-1
SVEGTSGINEQF
>TRBV27|TRBJ1-1
ATIRTGHTEAF
>TRBV5-5|TRBJ2-7
ASSSYADTYEQY
>TRBV7-2|TRBJ2-3
ASSYTSAAGLDTQY
>TRBV6-5|TRBJ2-2
ASSYGTWELF
>TRBV27|TRBJ2-1
ASTSRVNEQF
>TRBV15|TRBJ1-1
ATSRAAEDRRNTEAF
>TRBV6-5|TRBJ1-2
ASLTGQGSITGYT
>TRBV7-3|TRBJ2-1
ASSRPSGGGGTSYNEQF
>TRBV7-6|TRBJ2-7
ASSQGQPYEQY
>TRBV19|TRBJ2-7
ASSISQEQY
>TRBV30|TRBJ2-6
AWQYSGANVLT
>TRBV14|TRBJ2-5
ASSQVTGQGAGETQY
>TRBV19|TRBJ2-6
ASSPGLAGANVLT
>TRBV5-4|TRBJ2-3
ASSFGQGVDTQY
>TRBV7-6|TRBJ1-3
ASSRDRVSGNTIY
>TRBV19|TRBJ1-1
ASSLQGANTEAF
>TRBV19|TRBJ2-1
ASSIELAGVMGSYNEQF
>TRBV28|TRBJ2-3
ASSWTGNTDTQY
>TRBV19|TRBJ1-4
ASSAPTGVSGEKLF
>TRBV19|TRBJ2-7
ASKTGNSYEQY
>TRBV5-1|TRBJ2-3
ASSLGVWGGTDTQY
>TRBV7-9|TRBJ2-7
ASSLGTGVAGGNYEQY
>TRBV4-2|TRBJ2-7
ASSHEAWKYEQY
>TRBV7-9|TRBJ2-2
ASSPGTVTGELF
>TRBV7-7|TRBJ2-3
ASSKGQGTDTQY
>TRBV30|TRBJ1-6
AWSFPGQLH
>TRBV6-5|TRBJ2-3
ASSGLAGGTQY
>TRBV10-3|TRBJ1-2
AISESDWSTNYGYT
>TRBV27|TRBJ1-5
ASSLDRRQPQH
>TRBV14|TRBJ2-7
ASSRGGSSYEQY
>TRBV9|TRBJ2-7
ASGPGMGNYEQY
>TRBV19|TRBJ1-2
ASNIGRGMGYT
>TRBV5-6|TRBJ2-7
ASSLPGGLDEQY
>TRBV2|TRBJ2-1
ASSELASGRNNEQF
>TRBV18|TRBJ2-5
ASSPSSAGQETQY
>TRBV5-6|TRBJ2-7
ASSLKHEQY
>TRBV29-1|TRBJ1-3
SVDTPGTGGNTIY
>TRBV6-7|TRBJ2-5
ASSPQLPGQGGETQY
>TRBV19|TRBJ1-1
ASSPRRTGNPEAF
>TRBV5-1|TRBJ1-1
ASSLDRVGDEAF
>TRBV30|TRBJ1-3
AWETESSGNTIY
>TRBV9|TRBJ2-1
ASSVAVGSSYNEQF
>TRBV5-6|TRBJ2-7
ASSWGGNYEQY
>TRBV4-1|TRBJ2-4
ASSQRGGSSTNIQY
>TRBV6-6|TRBJ2-7
ASSYDAGRTYEQY
>TRBV4-1|TRBJ1-1
ASSQDAGGGTEAF
>TRBV2|TRBJ2-1
ARGTPSPLGEQF
>TRBV19|TRBJ1-5
ASSIAGGGNQPQH
>TRBV29-1|TRBJ2-5
SVQGLETQY
>TRBV13|TRBJ2-1
ASSQAVTSGYNEQF